What follows are 5 T cell receptor beta chains derived from one specimen sequenced in a study of T cells after yellow fever vaccination. TCRdb reanalysed the 5' RACE reads using MiXCR and keeps one entry per CDR3 protein. The sample yields about 120,000 distinct CDR3 sequences, around 15% seen once. The specimen comprised CD8+ T cells sorted from PBMCs, sampled 5 days after the yellow fever booster vaccination. Every receptor here comes from a man younger than 30 who received the YFV17D yellow fever vaccine.

This clonotype was picked up a small number of times. The chain carries TRBV6-5 and TRBJ2-5, with D uncertain. The V gene's germline CDR1 is MNHEY and CDR2 SVGAGI. The germline V and J ends were trimmed by 7 bases and 0 bases, with 12 bases remaining between them. This CDR3 comprises 14 residues. The CDR3 DNA reads as TGTGCCAGCACCCTCACCCCCAACCAAGAGACCCAGTACTTC. Translating it yields CASTLTPNQETQYF.

In its sample, this clonotype was seen a few times. The CDR3 sequence: CASSVEGSTYEQYF. CDR3 DNA sequence: TGTGCCAGCAGCGTAGAGGGATCTACCTACGAGCAGTACTTC. The genes are TRBV9 and TRBJ2-7, with D uncertain. The germline CDR1 and CDR2 sequences are SGDLS and YYNGEE. The CDR3 is 14 residues long. Trimming took off 0 bases at V and 2 bases at J, with 9 bases between the two ends.

This chain joins TRBV6-6 and TRBJ2-7; 8 bases are a match to TRBD1. The CDR3 runs 13 residues. Germline assignment: CDR1 MNHNY and CDR2 SVGAGI (reference sequence). V trimming: 7 bases; J trimming: 4 bases; junction bases outside the gene matches: 6. The CDR3 nucleotides read TGTGCCAGCACCCCAGGGGGCCCGTACGAGCAGTACTTC. Protein sequence: CASTPGGPYEQYF.

This clonotype was observed a handful of times. The rearrangement uses TRBV4-3 and TRBJ1-1; maybe TRBD1 (5 bases). The CDR3 length is 15 residues. The germline CDR1 and CDR2 sequences are LGHNA and YSLEER. Between the trimmed V and J ends, which lost 4 bases and 4 bases, there was a span of 16 bases. The CDR3 region has the DNA TGCGCCAGCAGCCCGTGGGGCTCGGGGACCACTGAAGCTTTCTTT. This codes for CASSPWGSGTTEAFF.

The rearrangement uses TRBV19 and TRBJ2-7; 9 bases map to TRBD1. V gave up 4 bases and J gave up 3 bases; unmatched junction bases: 7. The germline V gene has CDR1 LNHDA and CDR2 SQIVND (reference sequence). The length of the CDR3 is 15 residues. The CDR3: CASSRRQGDRYEQYF. CDR3 coding DNA: TGTGCCAGTAGTAGAAGACAGGGGGATCGCTACGAGCAGTACTTC. The full variable domain, completed using reference TRBV19 and TRBJ2-7, is DGGITQSPKYLFRKEGQNVTLSCEQNLNHDAMYWYRQDPGQGLRLIYYSQIVNDFQKGDIAEGYSVSREKKESFPLTVTSAQKNPTAFYLCASSRRQGDRYEQYFGPGTRLTVT.